The following is a TCR beta chain sequence with its context. Its target is not known. Time point of the sample: postoperative day 105 after intestinal transplantation (dayNNNN = postoperative day). CDR1 SGHRS and CDR2 YFSETQ come from the germline V gene. V was pared by 2 bases and J by 5 bases, with 3 bases of the junction left unmatched. The CDR3 is made up of 13 amino acids. Here immunoSEQ multiplex PCR was the method, and the copy in TCRdb shows in-frame clones only, minus some. The sample lists some 10,000 clones; approximately 93% were seen once. This specimen belongs to a study of graft-versus-host responses after intestinal transplantation. Overall study: In this cohort, recipients had multivisceral, liver-intestinal, or isolated intestinal transplants. After anti-thymocyte globulin induction, recipients took tacrolimus and steroids for three to four years. Regarding the study as a whole: Some GvH clones appeared in ileal mucosa or blood before recipient bone marrow.

The specimen was PBMCs, collected 105 days after intestinal transplantation. This rearrangement joins TRBV5-1 to TRBJ1-2; TRBD1 aligns across 7 bases. This receptor was identified in a human patient who received an intestinal transplant, so some T cells may come from the graft donor. Written as DNA, the CDR3 is TGCGCCAGCAGCTTAGACAGGGAGTATGGCTACACCTTC. The encoded protein is CASSLDREYGYTF.